The sequence of this T cell receptor beta chain was determined in a study of blood T cell repertoires in COVID-19 (TCRdb year 2020). As for the study more broadly: The collaborator samples originated in the United States, Italy and Spain and spanned the acute and convalescent phases of COVID-19. The prospective study material was composed of cDNA or gDNA derived from T cells, B-cell-depleted T cells, or PBMCs. The dataset comprised deeply sampled blood TCRbeta repertoires from subjects exposed to, actively infected with, or recovered from COVID-19. A freely available public database, intended as a resource for researchers studying the immune response to SARS-CoV-2, is where the repertoires were released. Samples came from the ongoing ImmuneRACE study (first 160 participants) plus 1,254 subjects from 6 global collaborators. Nearly every sample came with metadata listing a de-identified subject ID, COVID-19 status, age in years and sex. Where available, HLA class I and class II types were obtained from metadata supplied by the sample provider rather than from assay-based typing.

Inclusive of the bounding cysteine and phenylalanine, the CDR3 is 16 residues long. Solely the CDR3 DNA is kept, with 48 bases framed from the first base. Based on the germline V gene, the CDR1 and CDR2 sequences are MDHEN and SYDVKM. Trimming costs V 6 bases and J 0 bases, and their ends lie 15 bases apart. In Seattle, one collaborating source enrolled patients while the infection was active and tracked those patients longitudinally over the course of disease. Each collaborating institution followed its own protocols to collect whole blood in K2EDTA tubes. For TCRbeta analysis, collaborator samples were shipped as frozen whole blood, as isolated PBMCs, or as DNA extracted from either sample type. Broad study findings and their caveats: How much clinical and demographic metadata was included differed by source and by participant, and the metadata was provided uncurated.

As to this clone: Its binding antigen is unknown. No clone much larger than this one lies a single base away; base qualities are absent.

TCRbeta CDR3 regions were amplified from genomic DNA by means of the immunoSEQ Assay, a bias-controlled multiplex PCR. As for the authors' bioinformatics: The number of nucleated cells in each sample was estimated from the amplification of reference gene primers within the assay. To quantify the absolute abundance of each unique TCRbeta CDR3 rearrangement, sequence reads were collapsed and filtered. For each sample, productive Simpson clonality was calculated by taking the square root of Simpson's diversity index across productive rearrangements. TCRdb took this table from immuneACCESS and kept in-frame rearrangements with V and J called. Such tables lack part of the clones; where checked against another copy, unresolved V genes explain under half of the gap, and the rest is unexplained. The D gene and trimming were derived from the DNA, and the V and J assignments and clone size from that table. The sample has roughly 240,000 clones on record, almost 85% of them singletons. Approximately 5.1% of the sample comes from the top ten.

Recombination joined TRBV28 with TRBJ2-4; a tentative D match to TRBD1 spans 6 bases. Material: peripheral blood. The TCR originated in a man aged 45-60 years with COVID-19, enrolled during active disease. This receptor has the CDR3 CASSSGQRLAKNIQYF. The DNA sequence follows: TGTGCCAGCAGCTCCGGACAGAGACTAGCCAAAAACATTCAGTACTTC.